Below, one TCR beta chain is given with its context. Its target is not known. This table comes from immunoSEQ multiplex PCR, and its TCRdb copy is limited to in-frame clones, with some not included. The sample lists roughly 170,000 clones, under 95% occurring once. This sample is drawn from a study of T cell responses to AZD1222 COVID-19 vaccine. Whole-study results and caveats: A rise in Spike-specific TCR breadth and depth followed two AZD1222 doses. Along spike, vaccine-associated CD4 TCRs were found throughout, with dominance at 160-218 and 743-854.

The CDR3 has 13 residues. Germline-derived CDR1 and CDR2 are LNHDA and SQIVND (reference sequence). V trimming: 9 bases; J trimming: 4 bases; junction bases outside the gene matches: 7. This chain links TRBV19 with TRBJ1-1; 8 positions match TRBD1. Material: peripheral blood, obtained 28 days after the second AZD1222 dose. This TCR derives from an adult who received the AZD1222 COVID-19 vaccine. The CDR3 DNA follows: TGTGCCAGCAGGGGGCTCACGGGCACTGAAGCTTTCTTT. Protein: CASRGLTGTEAFF. Supplemented by reference TRBV19 and TRBJ1-1, the full variable domain reads DGGITQSPKYLFRKEGQNVTLSCEQNLNHDAMYWYRQDPGQGLRLIYYSQIVNDFQKGDIAEGYSVSREKKESFPLTVTSAQKNPTAFYLCASRGLTGTEAFFGQGTRLTVV.